This T cell receptor (beta chain) stems from a study of T cell repertoires in cytomegalovirus infection. Study overall: From public TCR beta signatures came an indication of both CMV infection and matching HLA type. Study-wide findings and caveats: It was HLA-C-restricted CMV-specific TCR beta clonotypes that dominated the response ex vivo.

As concerns this clonotype: What it binds is not known.

TCRdb reanalysed the reads using MiXCR and keeps one entry per CDR3 protein. The repertoire has 830,000 or so distinct CDR3 sequences, about 33% of them found once; the top ten carry over 10%. Germline CDR1 reads LNHDA; CDR2 reads SQIVND (reference sequence). This CDR3 has 13 residues. Trimming removed 4 bases at V and 5 bases at J, with 11 bases between. The sample was cultured CD8+ T cells from PBMCs, taken from culture after CMV antigen stimulation. This receptor was taken from a human donor in good health (CMV status not recorded). Some clones in this sample may be carry-over from other donors' samples. The chain is built from TRBV19 and TRBJ1-2; D is possibly TRBD1 (5 bases). The DNA for the CDR3 is TGTGCCAGTAGTACTACAGGAGAGTATGGCTACACCTTC. Protein product: CASSTTGEYGYTF.